The rows below give T cell receptor beta chains drawn from one sample of a study of blood T cells in healthy people across ages. Each CDR3 protein is one row after TCRdb ran MiXCR on the 5' RACE reads. The table lists about 1.8 million distinct CDR3 sequences, 49% of them singletons. Sequencing used blood. All receptors come from a woman in her thirties or forties in good health. The CDR3 runs from the conserved cysteine through the conserved F or W. Each record gives: D gene, J gene, V gene, clone size, CDR3 DNA, CDR3 protein. A D gene is named only where the DNA matches it firmly. Clone size appears in some rows only: once, few, many, or a class for an expanded clone.

>-|TRBJ1-1|TRBV18|-
TGTGCCAGCTCACCACCAGGGAGCTTGACTGGGGGTTCTGAAGCTTTCTTT
CASSPPGSLTGGSEAFF
>-|TRBJ2-4|TRBV4-3|-
TGCGCCAGCAGCAAATCGGTGGGCGACAAAAACATTCAGTACTTC
CASSKSVGDKNIQYF
>TRBD1|TRBJ1-2|TRBV29-1|-
TGCAGCGTTTTATCGTCAGGGGGTTGGTATGGCTACACCTTC
CSVLSSGGWYGYTF
>-|TRBJ2-5|TRBV12-3/TRBV12-4|few
TGTGCCAGCAGTGACGGACAGTTGAGGACGGAGACCCAGTACTTC
CASSDGQLRTETQYF
>-|TRBJ2-3|TRBV2|once
TGTGCCAGCAGTCCCCTATGGGGCGGGGAAAGCACAGATACGCAGTATTTT
CASSPLWGGESTDTQYF
>TRBD1|TRBJ2-1|TRBV6-2/TRBV6-3|-
TGTGCCAGCAGTTGGAGGACAGGGACCCTGAACAATGAGCAGTTCTTC
CASSWRTGTLNNEQFF
>-|TRBJ2-4|TRBV7-2|few
TGTGCCAGCACAGAAGGGGTCGGCAAAAACATTCAGTACTTC
CASTEGVGKNIQYF
>-|TRBJ1-5|TRBV4-1|-
TGCGCCAGCAGCACCCCCGGTCAGCCCCAGCATTTT
CASSTPGQPQHF
>TRBD1|TRBJ1-2|TRBV12-3/TRBV12-4|-
TGTGCCAGCAGTGGGACAGGGGATGACTATGGCTACACCTTC
CASSGTGDDYGYTF
>-|TRBJ1-2|TRBV20-1|-
TGCAGTGCTAGAGGTGGGAGGGGGACATTAAGGGGCTATGGCTACACCTTC
CSARGGRGTLRGYGYTF
>TRBD2|TRBJ2-3|TRBV5-1|-
TGCGCCAGCAGCCTGAGCGGGGGGGCAGGAAAAGATACGCAGTATTTT
CASSLSGGAGKDTQYF
>TRBD2|TRBJ2-3|TRBV10-3|few
TGTGCCATTAGCACTAGCGGGGTAACAGATACGCAGTATTTT
CAISTSGVTDTQYF
>TRBD2|TRBJ2-1|TRBV4-1|-
TGCGTCAGCAGCCAGCTAATAGCGGGGGGGCGGAGGGATGAGCAGTTCTTC
CVSSQLIAGGRRDEQFF
>-|TRBJ2-3|TRBV6-5|-
TGTGCCAGCAGAAGGAACCTACTAGATACGCAGTATTTT
CASRRNLLDTQYF
>TRBD1|TRBJ2-7|TRBV3-1|once
TGTGTCAGCAGCCAGGAGGACAGGGCCTCCTACGAGCAGTACTTC
CVSSQEDRASYEQYF
>-|TRBJ1-2|TRBV4-1|-
TGCGCCAGCAGCCCCATCTCTACAGACAACTATGGCTACACCTTC
CASSPISTDNYGYTF
>-|TRBJ1-2|TRBV12-3/TRBV12-4|-
TGTGCCAGCAGTTTTTCTTGGGTCGGCGGCTACACCTTC
CASSFSWVGGYTF
>-|TRBJ2-1|TRBV14|-
TGTGCCAGCAGCCAAGGAACTCAGCCCTCCTACAATGAGCAGTTCTTC
CASSQGTQPSYNEQFF
>-|TRBJ2-7|TRBV6-6|-
TGTGCCAGCAGTCCGATCTTGGACAATGAGCAGTACTTC
CASSPILDNEQYF
>-|TRBJ1-6|TRBV10-3|-
TGTGCCATCAGGGCGACAGCTGAACTTTCACCCCTCCACTTT
CAIRATAELSPLHF
>-|TRBJ2-3|TRBV20-1|-
TGCAGTGCTAGAGATGAGCCACAGGGGGGGGCCCCAGATACGCAGTATTTT
CSARDEPQGGAPDTQYF
>-|TRBJ2-3|TRBV7-2|-
TGTGCCAGCAATCCTTCCAGGAGCACAGATACGCAGTATTTT
CASNPSRSTDTQYF
>TRBD1|TRBJ1-2|TRBV9|-
TGTGCCAGCAGCCCCAACGTTCGAGGGACAGGGGGTATAAAGAACTATGGCTACACCTTC
CASSPNVRGTGGIKNYGYTF
>TRBD2|TRBJ2-3|TRBV4-2|-
TGTGCCAGCAGCCAAGCGACAGCGGGGGTCACAGATACGCAGTATTTT
CASSQATAGVTDTQYF
>TRBD2|TRBJ2-7|TRBV5-6|-
TGTGCCAGCAGCTTGGCGGGACTAGCGGGGAACTACGAGCAGTACTTC
CASSLAGLAGNYEQYF
>-|TRBJ2-7|TRBV7-9|-
TGTGCCAGCAGCTTAGTGGACTTCTCCGCCGACAATGAGCAGTACTTC
CASSLVDFSADNEQYF
>-|TRBJ2-7|TRBV5-1|-
TGCGCCAGCACTCTGCCAGGAGCCTACGAGCAGTACTTC
CASTLPGAYEQYF
>-|TRBJ1-2|TRBV20-1|-
TGCAGTGCTCCCCTCCGGGACCGCAAAAACCGGGGCTACACCTTC
CSAPLRDRKNRGYTF
>-|TRBJ2-3|TRBV15|once
TGTGCCACGTGGCAGCCCCGCACAGATACGCAGTATTTT
CATWQPRTDTQYF
>-|TRBJ2-1|TRBV5-1|-
TGCGCCAGCAGCCTTGGACAAAACAGCAATGAGCAGTTCTTC
CASSLGQNSNEQFF
>-|TRBJ2-1|TRBV7-2|-
TGTGCCAGCAGCTTAGAGCCGTATGAGCAGTTCTTC
CASSLEPYEQFF
>TRBD1|TRBJ1-2|TRBV4-3|-
TGCGCCCGCAGCCAAGACAGGGTTAACTATGGCTACACCTTC
CARSQDRVNYGYTF
>-|TRBJ1-5|TRBV5-1|-
TGCGCCAGCAGCCCGGCGACGGGGGATCAGCCCCAGCATTTT
CASSPATGDQPQHF
>TRBD2|TRBJ2-1|TRBV10-2|-
TGCGCCACCCGGGGTACTAGCGGGGGCTACAATGAGCAGTTCTTC
CATRGTSGGYNEQFF
>-|TRBJ2-3|TRBV10-3|few
TGTGCCATAGGGACACCTAGCACAGATACGCAGTATTTT
CAIGTPSTDTQYF
>TRBD1|TRBJ2-5|TRBV4-2|many
TGTGCCAGCAGCCTCGGGACAGGGCCAGAGACCCAGTACTTC
CASSLGTGPETQYF
>-|TRBJ1-2|TRBV7-9|-
TGTGCCAGCAGCTTCCCCCAGCTTCCCACAAGATACTATGGCTACACCTTC
CASSFPQLPTRYYGYTF
>-|TRBJ2-5|TRBV9|-
TGTGCCAGCAGCGTAAACCCTTTTGAGGGCAATGAGCAGTACTTC
CASSVNPFEGNEQYF
>TRBD2|TRBJ2-3|TRBV20-1|-
TGCAGTGCTAGAGGGACTAGCGGGGGAATCACAGATACGCAGTATTTT
CSARGTSGGITDTQYF
>TRBD2|TRBJ2-3|TRBV9|-
TGTGCCAGCAGCGCTAGCGGGAACCCCACAGATACGCAGTATTTT
CASSASGNPTDTQYF
>TRBD2|TRBJ2-5|TRBV20-1|few
TGCAGTGCTAGAGACGCGCGGGGGGTTAAAGAGACCCAGTACTTC
CSARDARGVKETQYF
>-|TRBJ2-7|TRBV6-1|-
TGTGCCAGCAGTGAAATCCGGAGCTCCGACGAGCAGTACTTC
CASSEIRSSDEQYF
>-|TRBJ1-5|TRBV20-1|-
TGCAGTGCTAGAGAGGAGAAGGAACCTTATAGCAATCAGCCCCAGCATTTT
CSAREEKEPYSNQPQHF
>TRBD2|TRBJ2-5|TRBV20-1|-
TGCAGTGCTACCAAGACTAGCGGGGTGCAAGAGACCCAGTACTTC
CSATKTSGVQETQYF
>-|TRBJ1-2|TRBV27|few
TGTGCCAGCAGTAATAGAATCCTGACAGCAGTTTCCGAAACCTATGGCTACACCTTC
CASSNRILTAVSETYGYTF
>TRBD1|TRBJ1-2|TRBV12-3/TRBV12-4|once
TGTGCCAGCAGTTTAAGCTGGACAGGGGGGGATGGCTGCACCTTC
CASSLSWTGGDGCTF
>-|TRBJ1-5|TRBV6-6|-
TGTGCCACCCTCGAGGCAGCTACTAATCAGCCCCAGCATTTT
CATLEAATNQPQHF
>-|TRBJ1-4|TRBV4-2|-
TGTGCCAGCAGCCAAGATCCCCGGGATGAAAAACTGTTTTTT
CASSQDPRDEKLFF